The 3 T cell receptor beta chains below were found in one sample sequenced in a study of identical twins. TCRdb reprocessed the 5' RACE reads with MiXCR, giving one entry per CDR3 protein. The data contain about 330,000 distinct CDR3 sequences, over 9% of them singletons. The same sample was also studied in work on yellow fever vaccine responses in identical twins.

Sequenced: CD8+ T cells sorted from blood. The receptor set was obtained from a woman under 30 in good health.

This clonotype was picked up a small number of times. The J gene is TRBJ2-2, the V gene TRBV12-3 or TRBV12-4, with D maybe TRBD1 (5 bases). This CDR3 has 15 amino acids. V was pared by 3 bases and J by 2 bases, with 10 bases between. The CDR3 loop reads CASSLERGNTGELFF. CDR3 nucleotide sequence: TGTGCCAGCAGTTTGGAAAGGGGTAACACCGGGGAGCTGTTTTTT.

The CDR3 sequence: CASSEEGSNQPQHF. In DNA, the CDR3 is TGCGCCAGCAGTGAAGAAGGGTCCAATCAGCCCCAGCATTTT. This chain joins TRBV10-2 and TRBJ1-5; no firm D call. V was pared by 3 bases and J by 3 bases, with 9 bases between. The germline V gene has CDR1 WSHSY and CDR2 SAAADI. The CDR3 length is 14 residues.

This chain uses TRBV28 with TRBJ2-5, with 7 bases lining up with TRBD2. The CDR3 sequence is 13 residues long. The germline CDR1 and CDR2 sequences are MDHEN and SYDVKM. With 4 bases clipped from V and 4 bases from J, the junction kept 3 bases outside the gene matches. This chain's CDR3 is CASSSIAGETQYF. CDR3 DNA: TGTGCCAGCAGTTCAATAGCGGGAGAGACCCAGTACTTC.